This T cell receptor (beta chain) emerged from a study of CD8 T cells in Susac syndrome. The sample holds one count of this clonotype. The CDR3 sequence is 16 residues long. The ends were cut back, 2 bases at V and 7 bases at J, with 18 bases in the middle. Germline V lookup: CDR1 MNHEY, CDR2 SVGAGI. RNA in amounts of 0.5 to 1 ug was reverse transcribed with random hexamers. Across 54 Vbeta and 13 Jbeta, immunoSEQ multiplex PCR amplified TCR beta CDR3. MiXCR was run by TCRdb on the immunoSEQ multiplex PCR reads, yielding one entry per CDR3 protein. The sample consists of some 170,000 distinct CDR3 sequences, around 96% of them appearing once.

This TCR came from a human donor in good health. The chain has TRBV6-5 and TRBJ2-1; D perhaps matches TRBD1 (7 bases). Source material: CD4+ T cells from PBMCs. This CDR3 is CASSYGGQGGRNEQFF. For the CDR3, the DNA is TGTGCCAGCAGTTACGGTGGTCAGGGGGGAAGGAATGAGCAGTTCTTC.